The 9 T cell receptor beta chains below all came from one sample that was sequenced in a study of blood T cell repertoires in COVID-19. Data came from immunoSEQ multiplex PCR; TCRdb stores just in-frame clones and leaves some out. The sample records under 200,000 clones, roughly nine tenths being singletons. The sample taken for sequencing was PBMCs or T cells enriched from blood (not recorded which). The receptors shown here come from a woman between 50 and 59 years old who had recovered from COVID-19.

The V and J genes are TRBV14 and TRBJ2-5, with 12 nucleotides matching TRBD2. This CDR3 is built from 20 residues. The germline gives CDR1 SGHDN, CDR2 FVKESK. Trimming at V came to 2 bases and at J to 4 bases, leaving 17 bases not matched to a gene. The CDR3 reads CASSQPTSGSEFDGLETQYF. The DNA of the CDR3 is TGTGCCAGCAGCCAACCGACTAGCGGGAGTGAGTTCGACGGCTTAGAGACCCAGTACTTC.

This chain links TRBV5-1 with TRBJ1-2; 7 bases map to TRBD1. V was pared by 3 bases and J by 5 bases, with 1 base of the junction left unmatched. The CDR3 is 12 amino acids. Per the germline V gene, CDR1 is SGHRS and CDR2 is YFSETQ. The CDR3 DNA sequence: TGCGCCAGCAGCTGGGGACAGTATGGCTACACCTTC. Translated: CASSWGQYGYTF. Full variable domain (rest looked up from reference TRBV5-1 and TRBJ1-2): KAGVTQTPRYLIKTRGQQVTLSCSPISGHRSVSWYQQTPGQGLQFLFEYFSETQRNKGNFPGRFSGRQFSNSRSEMNVSTLELGDSALYLCASSWGQYGYTFGSGTRLTVV.

The gene calls are TRBV7-3 and TRBJ2-1, with 9 bases aligning to TRBD2. V was pared by 5 bases and J by 8 bases, with 7 bases of the junction left unmatched. CDR3 length: 14 residues. Germline CDR1 and CDR2: SGHTA and FQGTGA. The CDR3 spells CASSGPGLAYEQFF. CDR3 in DNA: TGTGCCAGCAGCGGACCGGGACTAGCTTATGAGCAGTTCTTC.

Concerning this clone: Relative to the germline gene, one junction end is altered; a read error may explain this. V is TRBV27 and J is TRBJ1-2, with TRBD1 identical over 12 bases. CDR3 size: 15 residues. Germline CDR1 MNHEY, CDR2 SMNVEV (reference sequence). CDR3 coding DNA: TGTGCCAGCAGTTTAGGCGGGACAGGGGGCTATAGCTACACCTTC. It translates to CASSLGGTGGYSYTF.

This clone was observed once. V gene TRBV7-2 combines with J gene TRBJ1-5; 7 bases match TRBD1. In germline, CDR1 is SGHTA, CDR2 FQGNSA. Trimming at V came to 3 bases and at J to 7 bases, leaving 3 bases not matched to a gene. The CDR3 runs 13 residues. The CDR3 DNA sequence: TGTGCCAGCAGCTTTAACAGGGGCCAGCCCCAGCATTTT. It yields the protein CASSFNRGQPQHF.

The gene calls are TRBV3-1 (or the pseudogene TRBV3-2) and TRBJ2-7; 11 bases map to TRBD2. The CDR3 is 13 amino acids. V shed 8 bases, J shed 0 bases, and the junction held 0 bases outside the gene matches. Per the germline V gene, CDR1 is LGHDT and CDR2 is YNNKEL (reference sequence). The CDR3 region is CASGTSGSYEQYF. The DNA of the CDR3 is TGTGCCAGCGGGACTAGCGGCTCCTACGAGCAGTACTTC.

The rearrangement joins TRBV18 to TRBJ2-7; 9 bases line up with TRBD2. The CDR3 has 16 residues. V dropped 3 bases and J dropped 3; count of bases not matched to a gene: 9. Germline V gene lookup returns CDR1 KGHSH and CDR2 LQKENI. DNA for the CDR3: TGTGCCAGCTCACCCCCCGGCGGGGGGGGGTACTACGAGCAGTACTTC. It yields the protein CASSPPGGGGYYEQYF.

The sample holds one count of this clone. The V call is TRBV6-1, the J call TRBJ2-1; no firm D call. Germline lookup yields CDR1 MNHNS and CDR2 SASEGT. CDR3 size: 16 residues. Trimming took off 3 bases at V and 4 bases at J, with 16 bases between the two ends. CDR3 protein: CASSEGYLLIYNEQFF. CDR3 sequence (DNA): TGTGCCAGCAGTGAGGGCTACCTCCTGATATACAATGAGCAGTTCTTC.

J is TRBJ2-6 and V is TRBV7-8, with D possibly matching TRBD1 (6 bases). The germline V gene has CDR1 SGHVS and CDR2 FQNEAQ. V gave up 1 base and J gave up 0 bases, with 10 bases separating them. There are 17 residues in the CDR3. CDR3 bases: TGTGCCAGCAGCTTAGGGACAGTCGTCTCTGGGGCCAACGTCCTGACTTTC. Its protein is CASSLGTVVSGANVLTF.